This record covers a single T cell receptor (beta chain). Its target is not known. CDR3 length: 13 amino acids. V was cut by 9 bases and J by 3 bases, with 11 bases left in between. The germline CDR1 and CDR2 sequences are MNHEY and SMNVEV (reference sequence). This record belongs to a study of T cell responses to AZD1222 COVID-19 vaccine. Overall study context: Whether given at about 4 or about 12 weeks, second doses were pooled. Study-level points and caveats: Regions left unmutated in variants are reportedly the target of nearly half of spike-specific TCRs.

The repertoire was sequenced with immunoSEQ multiplex PCR; TCRdb's copy has only in-frame clones and lacks some. The sample shows 150,000 or so clones, about nine tenths of them seen only once. The clonotype was recovered from an adult in good health. The sample in question was peripheral blood, obtained on day 0 of AZD1222 vaccination. This chain links TRBV27 with TRBJ2-2, with D tentatively TRBD1 or TRBD2 (6 bases each). The DNA of the CDR3 is TGTGCCAGTGGGAGGACAGACACCGGGGAGCTGTTTTTT. It yields the protein CASGRTDTGELFF.